This T cell receptor (beta chain) was identified during a study of monozygotic twins with cystic fibrosis. Across the study: Approximately 3.2 micrograms of fragmented DNA underwent around 16 PCR cycles for library preparation.

Germline CDR1 and CDR2: SGHTA and FQGNSA. Between the trimmed V and J ends, which lost 2 bases and 0 bases, there was a span of 9 bases. This CDR3 has 15 amino acids. A note on this clone: Its target is unknown.

The protocol was immunoSEQ multiplex PCR, while the TCRdb copy is restricted to in-frame clones and leaves out a portion. This sample has approximately 34,000 clones, with 90% to 97% found just once. Broader study findings: In this small cohort, shared CDR3 numbers showed no association with age, concordance or disease severity. V usage most resembled the co-twin in 13 of 16 pairs.

Sequencing was carried out using blood. This TCR was recovered from a girl between 2 and 10 years old with cystic fibrosis. V usage is TRBV7-2 and J usage is TRBJ2-3, with D possibly being TRBD1 or TRBD2 (5 bases each). In DNA form, the CDR3 reads TGTGCCAGCAGCTTAATATGGGGGAGCACAGATACGCAGTATTTT. It translates to CASSLIWGSTDTQYF.